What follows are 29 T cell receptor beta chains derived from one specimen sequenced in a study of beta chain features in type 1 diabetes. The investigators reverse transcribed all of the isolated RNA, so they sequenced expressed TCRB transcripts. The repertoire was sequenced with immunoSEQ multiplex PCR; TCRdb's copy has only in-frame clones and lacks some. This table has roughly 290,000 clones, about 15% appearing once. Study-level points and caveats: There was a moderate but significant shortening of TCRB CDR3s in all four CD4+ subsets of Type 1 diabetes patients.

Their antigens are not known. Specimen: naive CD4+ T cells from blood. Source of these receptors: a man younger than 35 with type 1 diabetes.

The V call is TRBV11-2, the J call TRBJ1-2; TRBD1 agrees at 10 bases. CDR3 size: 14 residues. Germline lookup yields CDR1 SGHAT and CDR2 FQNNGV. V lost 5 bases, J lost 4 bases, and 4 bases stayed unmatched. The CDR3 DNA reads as TGTGCCAGCAGCCGGGACAGGGGAGGCTATGGCTACACCTTC. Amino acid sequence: CASSRDRGGYGYTF.

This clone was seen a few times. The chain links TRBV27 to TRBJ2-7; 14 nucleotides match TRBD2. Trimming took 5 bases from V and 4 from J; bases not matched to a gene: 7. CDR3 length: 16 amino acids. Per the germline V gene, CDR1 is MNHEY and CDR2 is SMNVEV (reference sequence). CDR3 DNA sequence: TGTGCCAGCAGTATGTCCGGGACTAGCGGGAGTTACGAGCAGTACTTC. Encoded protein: CASSMSGTSGSYEQYF.

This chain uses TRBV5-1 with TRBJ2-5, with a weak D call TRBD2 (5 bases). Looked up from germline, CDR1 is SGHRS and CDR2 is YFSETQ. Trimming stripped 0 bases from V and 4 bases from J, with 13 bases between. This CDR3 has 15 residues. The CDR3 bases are TGCGCCAGCAGCTTGGCCCCTCAGAGCGGAGAGACCCAGTACTTC. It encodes CASSLAPQSGETQYF.

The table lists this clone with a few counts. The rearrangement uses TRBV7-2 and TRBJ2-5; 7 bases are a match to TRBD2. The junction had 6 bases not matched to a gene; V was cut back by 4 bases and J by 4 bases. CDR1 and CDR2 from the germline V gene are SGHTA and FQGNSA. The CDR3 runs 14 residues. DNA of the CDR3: TGTGCCAGCAGCTCTAGAGCGGGATCAGAGACCCAGTACTTC. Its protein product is CASSSRAGSETQYF.

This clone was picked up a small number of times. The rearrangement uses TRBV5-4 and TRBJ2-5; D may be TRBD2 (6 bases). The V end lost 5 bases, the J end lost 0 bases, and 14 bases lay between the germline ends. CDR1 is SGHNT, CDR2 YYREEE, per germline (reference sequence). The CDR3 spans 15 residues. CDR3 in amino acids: CASRYDSGHQETQYF. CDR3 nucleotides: TGTGCCAGCAGGTACGATAGCGGACACCAAGAGACCCAGTACTTC.

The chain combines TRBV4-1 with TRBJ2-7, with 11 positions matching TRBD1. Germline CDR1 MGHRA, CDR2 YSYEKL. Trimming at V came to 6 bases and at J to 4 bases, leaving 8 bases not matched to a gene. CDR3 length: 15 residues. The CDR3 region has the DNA TGCGCCAGCAGTCGGGGACAGGGGGTCGATTACGAGCAGTACTTC. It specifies CASSRGQGVDYEQYF.

In DNA form, the CDR3 reads TGTGCCAGCATTGTTAGCGGGCCCTACGAGCAGTACTTC. Amino acid sequence: CASIVSGPYEQYF. V gene TRBV6-1 combines with J gene TRBJ2-7, with 7 bases fitting TRBD2. Germline V gene sequence: CDR1 MNHNS, CDR2 SASEGT. This CDR3 comprises 13 residues. Trimming removed 7 bases from V and 2 bases from J; junction bases left unmatched: 5.

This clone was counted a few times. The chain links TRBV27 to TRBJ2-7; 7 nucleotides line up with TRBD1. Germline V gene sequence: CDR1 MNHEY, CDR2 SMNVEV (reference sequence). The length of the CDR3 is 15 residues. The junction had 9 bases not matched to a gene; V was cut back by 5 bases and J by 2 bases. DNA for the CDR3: TGTGCCAGCAGTACTATTAGGGACAGACCCTACGAGCAGTACTTC. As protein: CASSTIRDRPYEQYF.

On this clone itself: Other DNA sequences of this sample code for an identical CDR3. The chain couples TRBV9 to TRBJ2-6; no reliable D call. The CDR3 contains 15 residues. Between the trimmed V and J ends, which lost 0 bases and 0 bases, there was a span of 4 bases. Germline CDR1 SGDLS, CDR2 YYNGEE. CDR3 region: CASSVGGSGANVLTF. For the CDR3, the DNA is TGTGCCAGCAGCGTAGGAGGCTCTGGGGCCAACGTCCTGACTTTC.

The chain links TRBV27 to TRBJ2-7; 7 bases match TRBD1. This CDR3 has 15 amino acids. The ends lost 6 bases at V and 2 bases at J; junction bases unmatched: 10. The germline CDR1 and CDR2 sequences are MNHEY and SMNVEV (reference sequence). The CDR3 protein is CASSPRQGAAYEQYF. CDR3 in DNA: TGTGCCAGCAGCCCGAGACAGGGCGCGGCCTACGAGCAGTACTTC.

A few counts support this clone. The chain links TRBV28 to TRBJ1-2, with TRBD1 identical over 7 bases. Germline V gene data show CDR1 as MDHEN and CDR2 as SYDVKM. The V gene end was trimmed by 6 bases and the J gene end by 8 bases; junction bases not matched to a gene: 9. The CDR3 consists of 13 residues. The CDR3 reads CASRHTGAGGYTF. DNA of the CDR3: TGTGCCAGCAGGCACACAGGGGCGGGAGGCTACACCTTC.

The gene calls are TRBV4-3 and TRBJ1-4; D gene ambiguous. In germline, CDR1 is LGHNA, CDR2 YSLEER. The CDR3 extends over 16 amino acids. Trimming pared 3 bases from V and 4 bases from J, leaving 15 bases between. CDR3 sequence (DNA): TGCGCCAGCAGCCAGGCTAAACAGAGAGATAATGAAAAACTGTTTTTT. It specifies CASSQAKQRDNEKLFF.

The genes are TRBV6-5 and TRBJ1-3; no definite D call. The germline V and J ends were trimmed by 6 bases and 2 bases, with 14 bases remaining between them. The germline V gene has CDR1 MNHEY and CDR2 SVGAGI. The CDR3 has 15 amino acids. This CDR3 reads CASRPARGPGNTIYF. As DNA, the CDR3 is TGTGCCAGCAGACCCGCGCGGGGTCCTGGAAACACCATATATTTT.

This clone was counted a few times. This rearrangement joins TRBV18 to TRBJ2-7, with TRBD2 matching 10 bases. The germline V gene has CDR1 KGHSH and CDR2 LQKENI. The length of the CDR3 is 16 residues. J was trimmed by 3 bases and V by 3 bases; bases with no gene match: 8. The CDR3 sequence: CASSPQRAGGIYEQYF. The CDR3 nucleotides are TGTGCCAGCTCACCCCAGAGAGCGGGAGGGATCTACGAGCAGTACTTC.

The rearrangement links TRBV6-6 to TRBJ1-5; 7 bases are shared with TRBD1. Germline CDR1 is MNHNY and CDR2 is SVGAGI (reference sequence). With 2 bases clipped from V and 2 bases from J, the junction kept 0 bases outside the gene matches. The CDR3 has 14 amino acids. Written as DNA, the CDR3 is TGTGCCAGCAGTTACACAGGGGGCAATCAGCCCCAGCATTTT. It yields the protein CASSYTGGNQPQHF.

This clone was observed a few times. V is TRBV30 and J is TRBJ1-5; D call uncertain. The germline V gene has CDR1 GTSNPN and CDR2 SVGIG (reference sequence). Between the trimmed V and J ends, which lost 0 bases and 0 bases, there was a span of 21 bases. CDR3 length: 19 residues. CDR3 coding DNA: TGTGCCTGGAGTGTCGATCGCGGTGGGAGCTCTTATAGCAATCAGCCCCAGCATTTT. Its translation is CAWSVDRGGSSYSNQPQHF.

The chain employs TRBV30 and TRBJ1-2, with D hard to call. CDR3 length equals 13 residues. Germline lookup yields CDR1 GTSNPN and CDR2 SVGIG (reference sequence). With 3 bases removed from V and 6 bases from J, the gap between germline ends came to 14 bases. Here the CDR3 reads CAWRPPLEHGYTF. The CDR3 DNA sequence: TGTGCCTGGAGACCGCCGCTTGAGCATGGCTACACCTTC.

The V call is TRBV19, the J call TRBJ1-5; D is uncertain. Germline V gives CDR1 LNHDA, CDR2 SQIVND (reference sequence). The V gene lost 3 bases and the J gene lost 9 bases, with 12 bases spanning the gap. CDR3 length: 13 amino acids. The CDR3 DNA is TGTGCCAGTAGTATGGAACGGGTTTTGCCCCAGCATTTT. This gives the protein CASSMERVLPQHF.

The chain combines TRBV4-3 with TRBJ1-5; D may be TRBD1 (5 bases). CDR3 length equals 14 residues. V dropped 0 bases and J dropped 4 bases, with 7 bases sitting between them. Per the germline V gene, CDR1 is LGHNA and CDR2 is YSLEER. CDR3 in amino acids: CASSQDDRNQPQHF. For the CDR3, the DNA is TGCGCCAGCAGCCAAGATGACAGAAATCAGCCCCAGCATTTT.

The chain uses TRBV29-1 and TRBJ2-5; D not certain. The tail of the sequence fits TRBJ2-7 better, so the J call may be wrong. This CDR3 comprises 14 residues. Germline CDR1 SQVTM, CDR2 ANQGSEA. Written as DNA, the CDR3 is TGCAGCGTCATCGTGAGAATCCCCTCCTACGAGCAGTACTTC. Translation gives CSVIVRIPSYEQYF.

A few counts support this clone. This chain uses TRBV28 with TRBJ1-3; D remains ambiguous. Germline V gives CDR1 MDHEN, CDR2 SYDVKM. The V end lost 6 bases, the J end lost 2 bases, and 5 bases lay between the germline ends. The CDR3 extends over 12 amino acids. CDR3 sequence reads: CASSRTGNTIYF. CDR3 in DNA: TGTGCCAGCAGCAGGACTGGAAACACCATATATTTT. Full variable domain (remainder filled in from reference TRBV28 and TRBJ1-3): DVKVTQSSRYLVKRTGEKVFLECVQDMDHENMFWYRQDPGLGLRLIYFSYDVKMKEKGDIPEGYSVSREKKERFSLILESASTNQTSMYLCASSRTGNTIYFGEGSWLTVV.

DNA for the CDR3: TGCAGCGTTATCGTTGCGGTCTACGAGCAGTACTTC. Protein: CSVIVAVYEQYF. The chain has TRBV29-1 and TRBJ2-7; no firm D call. V was clipped by 5 bases and J by 3 bases, with 11 bases between them. The CDR3 extends over 12 amino acids. Germline loops: CDR1 SQVTM, CDR2 ANQGSEA.

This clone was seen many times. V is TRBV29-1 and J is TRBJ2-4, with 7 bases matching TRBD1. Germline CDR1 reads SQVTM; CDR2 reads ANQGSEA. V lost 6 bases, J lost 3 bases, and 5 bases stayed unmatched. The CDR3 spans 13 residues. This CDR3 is CSVTGTVKNIQYF. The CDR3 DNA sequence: TGCAGCGTGACCGGGACAGTCAAAAACATTCAGTACTTC.

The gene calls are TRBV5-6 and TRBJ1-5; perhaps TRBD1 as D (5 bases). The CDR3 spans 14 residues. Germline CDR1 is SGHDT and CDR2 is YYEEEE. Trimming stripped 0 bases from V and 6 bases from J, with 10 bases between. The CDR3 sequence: CASSLAGGIQPQHF. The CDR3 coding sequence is TGTGCCAGCAGCTTGGCCGGGGGAATTCAGCCCCAGCATTTT.

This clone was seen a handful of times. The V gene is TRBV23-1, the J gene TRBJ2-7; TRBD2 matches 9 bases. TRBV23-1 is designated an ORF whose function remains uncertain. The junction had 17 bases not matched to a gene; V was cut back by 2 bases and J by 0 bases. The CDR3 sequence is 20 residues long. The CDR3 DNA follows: TGCGCCAGCAGTCAACGGGGCCCAATAGCGGGGGACCCGAGCTCCTACGAGCAGTACTTC. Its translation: CASSQRGPIAGDPSSYEQYF.

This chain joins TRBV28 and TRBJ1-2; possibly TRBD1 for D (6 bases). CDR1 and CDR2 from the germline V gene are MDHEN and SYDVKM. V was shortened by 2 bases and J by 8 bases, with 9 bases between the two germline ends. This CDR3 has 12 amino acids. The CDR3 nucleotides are TGTGCCAGCAGTTTAAAGGGGGTCGGCTACACCTTC. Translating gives CASSLKGVGYTF.

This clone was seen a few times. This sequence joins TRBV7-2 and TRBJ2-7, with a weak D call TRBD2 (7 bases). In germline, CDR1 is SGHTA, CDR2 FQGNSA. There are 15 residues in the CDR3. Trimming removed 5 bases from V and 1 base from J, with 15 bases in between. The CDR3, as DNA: TGTGCCAGCAGCGCTGGGGGGGCCTTGTCCTACGAGCAGTACTTC. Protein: CASSAGGALSYEQYF.

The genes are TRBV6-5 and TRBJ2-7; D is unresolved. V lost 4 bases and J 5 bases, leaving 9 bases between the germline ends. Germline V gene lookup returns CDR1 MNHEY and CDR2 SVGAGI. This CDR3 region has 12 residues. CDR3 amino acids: CASSSLGHEQYF. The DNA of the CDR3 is TGTGCCAGCAGTTCCCTTGGCCACGAGCAGTACTTC.

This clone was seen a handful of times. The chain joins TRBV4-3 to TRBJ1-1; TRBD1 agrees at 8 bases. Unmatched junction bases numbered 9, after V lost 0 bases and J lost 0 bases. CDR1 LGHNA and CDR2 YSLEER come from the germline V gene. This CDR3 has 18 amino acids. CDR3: CASSQDRGRILMNTEAFF. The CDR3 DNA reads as TGCGCCAGCAGCCAAGACAGGGGGCGCATCTTGATGAACACTGAAGCTTTCTTT.